This is a list of T cell receptor beta chains from one sample in a study of T cell responses to AZD1222 COVID-19 vaccine. The assay was immunoSEQ multiplex PCR, and TCRdb's table has in-frame clones only and misses some. The table records roughly 86,000 clones, 85% to 90% of them present only once. The starting material was peripheral blood, obtained on day 0 of AZD1222 vaccination. The receptors derive from an adult in good health. Both conserved end residues are part of each CDR3. The order of the fields is CDR3 protein, CDR3 DNA, clone size, J gene, V gene, D gene. D genes are given only for firm matches. Size is stated for part of the rows, as once, few or many counts, or as a class when the clone is expanded.

CDR3 protein: CASSAGTGATYGYTF
CDR3 DNA: TGTGCCAGCAGCGCAGGGACAGGGGCTACCTATGGCTACACCTTC
clone size: .
J gene: TRBJ1-2
V gene: TRBV9
D gene: TRBD1

CDR3 protein: CASSPFARGQPQHF
CDR3 DNA: TGCGCCAGCAGCCCTTTCGCCCGGGGGCAGCCCCAGCATTTT
clone size: .
J gene: TRBJ1-5
V gene: TRBV4-1
D gene: .

CDR3 protein: CASSSRLLAGDYNEQFF
CDR3 DNA: TGTGCCAGCAGTTCCAGATTGCTAGCGGGGGACTACAATGAGCAGTTCTTC
clone size: .
J gene: TRBJ2-1
V gene: TRBV28
D gene: TRBD2

CDR3 protein: CATSPGQGITNYGYTF
CDR3 DNA: TGTGCCACCAGCCCGGGACAGGGTATCACTAACTATGGCTACACCTTC
clone size: .
J gene: TRBJ1-2
V gene: TRBV24-1
D gene: TRBD1

CDR3 protein: CATSRGDSASTDTQYF
CDR3 DNA: TGTGCCACCAGCAGAGGGGACAGTGCTAGCACAGATACGCAGTATTTT
clone size: once
J gene: TRBJ2-3
V gene: TRBV15
D gene: TRBD1

CDR3 protein: CASSYSVAQQETQYF
CDR3 DNA: TGTGCCAGCAGTTACTCAGTAGCCCAACAAGAGACCCAGTACTTC
clone size: .
J gene: TRBJ2-5
V gene: TRBV6-5
D gene: .

CDR3 protein: CASSHKGLLGQYF
CDR3 DNA: TGTGCCAGCAGCCATAAGGGTCTCCTAGGGCAGTACTTC
clone size: .
J gene: TRBJ2-7
V gene: TRBV3-1/TRBV3-2
D gene: .

CDR3 protein: CASSQAGASEYGYTF
CDR3 DNA: TGCGCCAGCAGCCAAGCCGGTGCTAGTGAGTATGGCTACACCTTC
clone size: many
J gene: TRBJ1-2
V gene: TRBV4-1
D gene: .

CDR3 protein: CASSLTTGVNTEAFF
CDR3 DNA: TGCGCCAGCAGCTTGACTACGGGGGTGAACACTGAAGCTTTCTTT
clone size: .
J gene: TRBJ1-1
V gene: TRBV5-1
D gene: .

CDR3 protein: CASSLFGVVNTGELFF
CDR3 DNA: TGTGCCAGCAGCTTGTTTGGGGTCGTAAACACCGGGGAGCTGTTTTTT
clone size: .
J gene: TRBJ2-2
V gene: TRBV5-6
D gene: .

CDR3 protein: CASSWDSIPEQFF
CDR3 DNA: TGTGCCAGCAGTTGGGACTCAATACCGGAGCAGTTCTTC
clone size: many
J gene: TRBJ2-1
V gene: TRBV28
D gene: .

CDR3 protein: CSAIMVGEQYF
CDR3 DNA: TGCAGTGCGATCATGGTTGGCGAGCAGTACTTC
clone size: .
J gene: TRBJ2-7
V gene: TRBV20-1
D gene: .

CDR3 protein: CASSWTGTGNTIYF
CDR3 DNA: TGTGCCAGCAGTTGGACAGGGACTGGAAACACCATATATTTT
clone size: .
J gene: TRBJ1-3
V gene: TRBV27
D gene: TRBD1

CDR3 protein: CASSSPINWAKNIQYF
CDR3 DNA: TGTGCCAGCAGCTCCCCCATAAACTGGGCCAAAAACATTCAGTACTTC
clone size: .
J gene: TRBJ2-4
V gene: TRBV5-8
D gene: .

CDR3 protein: CASSQVGAFYEQYF
CDR3 DNA: TGTGCCAGCAGCCAAGTGGGGGCCTTCTACGAGCAGTACTTC
clone size: .
J gene: TRBJ2-7
V gene: TRBV3-1/TRBV3-2
D gene: .

CDR3 protein: CASSPGIGSVEQFF
CDR3 DNA: TGTGCCAGCAGCCCAGGGATAGGGAGCGTAGAGCAGTTCTTC
clone size: .
J gene: TRBJ2-1
V gene: TRBV7-2
D gene: .

CDR3 protein: CAWSQEGVYTEAFF
CDR3 DNA: TGTGCCTGGAGTCAAGAAGGGGTGTACACTGAAGCTTTCTTT
clone size: once
J gene: TRBJ1-1
V gene: TRBV30
D gene: .

CDR3 protein: CASTQGNTGELFF
CDR3 DNA: TGTGCCAGTACACAGGGGAACACCGGGGAGCTGTTTTTT
clone size: once
J gene: TRBJ2-2
V gene: TRBV9
D gene: .

CDR3 protein: CASSDTGNEQYF
CDR3 DNA: TGTGCCAGCAGTGACACAGGGAACGAGCAGTACTTC
clone size: .
J gene: TRBJ2-7
V gene: TRBV25-1
D gene: .

CDR3 protein: CASSLENYEQYF
CDR3 DNA: TGTGCCAGCAGCTTAGAGAATTACGAGCAGTACTTC
clone size: few
J gene: TRBJ2-7
V gene: TRBV7-9
D gene: .

CDR3 protein: CASSEAGGPLTRWAFF
CDR3 DNA: TGTGCCAGCAGTGAAGCTGGGGGACCTCTCACCCGGTGGGCTTTCTTT
clone size: few
J gene: TRBJ1-1
V gene: TRBV6-1
D gene: .

CDR3 protein: CASSLGGEAFF
CDR3 DNA: TGTGCCAGCAGTTTAGGCGGTGAAGCTTTCTTT
clone size: .
J gene: TRBJ1-1
V gene: TRBV27
D gene: .

CDR3 protein: CASSQDEVAGGPGTGELFF
CDR3 DNA: TGCGCCAGCAGCCAAGATGAGGTAGCGGGAGGGCCCGGCACCGGGGAGCTGTTTTTT
clone size: .
J gene: TRBJ2-2
V gene: TRBV4-3
D gene: TRBD2

CDR3 protein: CASSQTPGRGLSNEKLFF
CDR3 DNA: TGCGCCAGCAGCCAAACCCCCGGTAGGGGGCTTTCTAATGAAAAACTGTTTTTT
clone size: few
J gene: TRBJ1-4
V gene: TRBV4-1
D gene: TRBD1

CDR3 protein: CASSPPGNTQYF
CDR3 DNA: TGTGCCAGCAGCCCGCCCGGAAATACGCAGTATTTT
clone size: .
J gene: TRBJ2-3
V gene: TRBV7-2
D gene: .

CDR3 protein: CATSGGASGANVLTF
CDR3 DNA: TGTGCCACCTCCGGGGGGGCCTCTGGGGCCAACGTCCTGACTTTC
clone size: .
J gene: TRBJ2-6
V gene: TRBV9
D gene: TRBD2